This passage covers 15 T cell receptor beta chains from one sample sequenced in a study of PD-L1 blockade in urothelial cancer. Some clones are missing from TCRdb's copy, which holds only in-frame ones; the method was immunoSEQ multiplex PCR. The sample includes over 45,000 clones, about 86% seen only once; the top ten take 2.9%. Material: PBMCs, obtained around atezolizumab (anti-PD-L1) treatment. The origin of the receptors is a man in his forties or fifties with urothelial cancer.

The rearrangement joins TRBV11-3 to TRBJ2-1; 16 positions agree with TRBD2. With 5 bases clipped from V and 9 bases from J, the junction kept 10 bases outside the gene matches. Germline-derived CDR1 and CDR2 are SGHNT and YENEEA. This CDR3 is 17 amino acids long. The CDR3 loop reads CASSQSGLAGGIGEQFF. CDR3 coding DNA: TGTGCCAGCAGCCAGTCGGGACTAGCGGGAGGGATAGGTGAGCAGTTCTTC.

The table lists this clone with a count of one. V is TRBV27 and J is TRBJ2-1; TRBD2 matches 12 bases. The ends lost 4 bases at V and 7 bases at J; junction bases unmatched: 5. Germline loops: CDR1 MNHEY, CDR2 SMNVEV (reference sequence). The CDR3 extends over 15 amino acids. CDR3 residues: CASSWTSGKGNEQFF. Written as DNA, the CDR3 is TGTGCCAGCAGTTGGACTAGCGGGAAAGGGAATGAGCAGTTCTTC.

The chain uses TRBV6-5 and TRBJ2-7, with TRBD2 matching 9 bases. The junction had 9 bases not matched to a gene; V was cut back by 4 bases and J by 2 bases. In germline, CDR1 is MNHEY, CDR2 SVGAGI. This CDR3 has 16 residues. CDR3 residues: CASSWSSGRGTYEQYF. In DNA, the CDR3 is TGTGCCAGCAGTTGGAGTAGCGGGAGAGGGACCTACGAGCAGTACTTC.

The chain recombines TRBV5-4 with TRBJ1-1, with D uncertain. CDR1 and CDR2 from the germline V gene are SGHNT and YYREEE (reference sequence). Trimming took 0 bases from V and 5 from J, leaving 17 bases between them. The CDR3 is 16 residues long. As DNA, the CDR3 is TGTGCCAGCAGCTTGGGCGGGTTGGAGGGTGGGACTGAAGCTTTCTTT. Translating it yields CASSLGGLEGGTEAFF.

The chain joins TRBV5-1 to TRBJ2-3; 12 bases align to TRBD2. V shed 1 base and J 4 bases; nucleotides not matched to a gene: 1. The CDR3 runs to 15 residues. CDR1 is SGHRS and CDR2 is YFSETQ in the germline V gene. CDR3 sequence reads: CASSLSSGRADTQYF. DNA for the CDR3: TGCGCCAGCAGCTTGTCTAGCGGGAGGGCAGATACGCAGTATTTT.

Remarks on this clone: An end of the junction differs from the germline gene, which may be a read error. V is TRBV7-7 and J is TRBJ2-1; TRBD1 aligns across 8 bases. The CDR3 is 13 residues long. Germline V gene lookup returns CDR1 SSHAT and CDR2 FNYEAQ (reference sequence). The CDR3 spells CASSPDRVNEQFF. CDR3 nucleotides: TGTGCTAGCAGCCCGGACAGGGTTAATGAGCAGTTCTTC.

The chain links TRBV6-5 to TRBJ2-7; D may be TRBD1 (6 bases). The germline V gene has CDR1 MNHEY and CDR2 SVGAGI. Trimming shortened V by 6 bases and J by 4 bases, and 7 bases separated the two germline ends. The length of the CDR3 is 11 residues. The CDR3 is CASRDSYEQYF. CDR3 in DNA: TGTGCCAGCAGGGACAGTTACGAGCAGTACTTC.

The chain is built from TRBV28 and TRBJ1-3, with TRBD1 matching over 8 bases. This CDR3 contains 16 residues. CDR1 MDHEN and CDR2 SYDVKM come from the germline V gene. Trimming removed 7 bases from V and 4 bases from J; junction bases left unmatched: 12. CDR3 DNA sequence: TGTGCCAGCACCCGGGGGGCAGGGGGCCTGGGAAACACCATATATTTT. Its translation: CASTRGAGGLGNTIYF.

The CDR3 region is CASRGQGYEQYF. CDR3 nucleotides: TGTGCCAGCAGAGGACAGGGCTACGAGCAGTACTTC. This chain joins TRBV2 and TRBJ2-7, with 8 bases that match TRBD1. Germline-derived CDR1 and CDR2 are SNHLY and FYNNEI. J gave up 3 bases and V 6 bases, and 1 base lay outside the gene matches. This CDR3 spans 12 amino acids.

This clone was observed a single time. The rearrangement joins TRBV5-4 to TRBJ2-7, with D possibly TRBD2 on 6 matching bases. The CDR3 extends over 15 amino acids. Trimming removed 4 bases at V and 2 bases at J, with 16 bases between. CDR1 and CDR2 from the germline V gene are SGHNT and YYREEE (reference sequence). The CDR3 DNA follows: TGTGCCAGCAGCCCGGAGGGGCGAGGCGCCTACGAGCAGTACTTC. This gives the protein CASSPEGRGAYEQYF.

The CDR3 loop is CASSVELAGPYEQYF. The CDR3 DNA follows: TGTGCCAGCAGCGTAGAACTAGCGGGTCCCTACGAGCAGTACTTC. The chain links TRBV9 to TRBJ2-7, with TRBD2 identical over 9 bases. This CDR3 has 15 amino acids. Germline V gene lookup returns CDR1 SGDLS and CDR2 YYNGEE. The V segment lost 0 bases and the J segment 2 bases; nucleotides outside the gene matches: 3.

V is TRBV28 and J is TRBJ2-1; 16 nucleotides agree with TRBD2. Germline V gene sequence: CDR1 MDHEN, CDR2 SYDVKM. Trimming took 3 bases from V and 0 from J; bases not matched to a gene: 11. This CDR3 spans 21 amino acids. The CDR3 DNA follows: TGTGCCAGCAGTTTTTACAGACCGGGACTAGCGGGAGGGAGCTCCTACAATGAGCAGTTCTTC. Protein: CASSFYRPGLAGGSSYNEQFF.

V is TRBV5-4 and J is TRBJ2-7, with 9 bases that match TRBD1. CDR1 and CDR2 (germline): SGHNT, YYREEE (reference sequence). This CDR3 is 14 amino acids long. Trimming removed 4 bases from V and 2 bases from J; junction bases left unmatched: 4. The CDR3 DNA is TGTGCCAGCAGCCAGGACAGGGGCACCTACGAGCAGTACTTC. The encoded protein is CASSQDRGTYEQYF.

CDR3 DNA sequence: TGCGCCAGCAGCCAAGAGACAGGGGGCTTAAATTCACCCCTCCACTTT. Protein sequence: CASSQETGGLNSPLHF. This chain uses TRBV4-1 with TRBJ1-6; 10 bases are a match to TRBD1. With V trimmed by 0 bases and J by 7 bases, 3 bases remained unmatched. This CDR3 is built from 16 residues. The germline gives CDR1 MGHRA, CDR2 YSYEKL.

This chain links TRBV27 with TRBJ2-5; no definite D call. The germline V and J ends were trimmed by 10 bases and 5 bases, with 8 bases remaining between them. This CDR3 comprises 10 residues. Germline assignment: CDR1 MNHEY and CDR2 SMNVEV (reference sequence). The CDR3 nucleotides are TGTGCCAACTTCCTCGAGACCCAGTACTTC. It translates to CANFLETQYF.